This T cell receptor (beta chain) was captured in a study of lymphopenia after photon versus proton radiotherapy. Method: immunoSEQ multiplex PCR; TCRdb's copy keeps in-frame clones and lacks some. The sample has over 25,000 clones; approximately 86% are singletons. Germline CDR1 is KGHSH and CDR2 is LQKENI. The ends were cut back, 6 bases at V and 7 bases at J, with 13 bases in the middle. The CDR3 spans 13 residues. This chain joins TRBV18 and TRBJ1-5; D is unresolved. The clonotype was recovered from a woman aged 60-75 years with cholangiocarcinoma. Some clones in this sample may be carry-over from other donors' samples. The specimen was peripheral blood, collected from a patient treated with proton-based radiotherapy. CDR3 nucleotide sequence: TGTGCCAGCTCCCCTTCGGGTAGCCAGCCCCAGCATTTT. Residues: CASSPSGSQPQHF.